The 28 T cell receptor beta chains below come from one sample, sequenced in a study of blood T cell repertoires in COVID-19. Libraries were prepared by immunoSEQ multiplex PCR; TCRdb keeps only in-frame clonotypes and omits some of them. Here the sample spans about 160,000 clones, roughly 84% being singletons. Sequencing used PBMCs or T cells enriched from blood (not recorded which). These receptor sequences come from a man in his fifties or sixties who had recovered from COVID-19.

The V and J genes are TRBV19 and TRBJ2-2, with 7 positions matching TRBD1. V lost 3 bases to trimming and J lost 3 bases; unmatched junction nucleotides: 7. Germline assignment: CDR1 LNHDA and CDR2 SQIVND (reference sequence). CDR3 size: 16 residues. The CDR3 sequence is CASSIAFTGDTGELFF. CDR3 bases: TGTGCCAGTAGTATCGCCTTCACAGGGGACACCGGGGAGCTGTTTTTT.

The rearrangement joins TRBV18 to TRBJ1-4, with no clear D. Trimming removed 2 bases at V and 2 bases at J, with 9 bases between. CDR1 KGHSH and CDR2 LQKENI come from the germline V gene. CDR3 length: 15 residues. In nucleotides, the CDR3 is TGTGCCAGCTCACCAATGGGCGGGACTAATGAAAAACTGTTTTTT. This translates into CASSPMGGTNEKLFF.

The chain is built from TRBV4-2 and TRBJ2-5; perhaps TRBD2 as D (5 bases). Germline loops: CDR1 LGHNA, CDR2 YNFKEQ. V was clipped by 0 bases and J by 0 bases, with 11 bases between them. This CDR3 spans 16 amino acids. The CDR3 spells CASSQEGGGNQETQYF. The CDR3 DNA reads as TGTGCCAGCAGCCAAGAAGGAGGAGGAAACCAAGAGACCCAGTACTTC.

The chain recombines TRBV7-3 with TRBJ1-1; D perhaps matches TRBD1 (6 bases). The germline V gene has CDR1 SGHTA and CDR2 FQGTGA. Between the trimmed V and J ends, which lost 3 bases and 4 bases, there was a span of 18 bases. The CDR3 is made up of 16 amino acids. CDR3 bases: TGTGCCAGCAGCTTTTCCTTACAGGGACCCAGCACTGAAGCTTTCTTT. This sequence encodes CASSFSLQGPSTEAFF.

The chain is built from TRBV7-8 and TRBJ1-6; a possible D gene is TRBD1 (5 bases). This CDR3 region has 15 residues. Germline V gene sequence: CDR1 SGHVS, CDR2 FQNEAQ. V lost 1 base and J 2 bases, leaving 6 bases between the germline ends. CDR3: CASSLGTTYNSPLHF. CDR3 coding DNA: TGTGCCAGCAGCTTAGGGACAACCTATAATTCACCCCTCCACTTT.

The rearrangement links TRBV20-1 to TRBJ2-7, with D tentatively TRBD1 (6 bases). Germline values: CDR1 DFQATT, CDR2 SNEGSKA (reference sequence). V lost 8 bases and J 3 bases, leaving 11 bases between the germline ends. This CDR3 has 11 residues. CDR3 nucleotide sequence: TGCAGTTCGGACAGTTACTACGAGCAGTACTTC. Translation: CSSDSYYEQYF.

The chain couples TRBV3-1 (or the pseudogene TRBV3-2) to TRBJ1-5; 10 bases map to TRBD1. The CDR3 runs to 15 residues. Trimming at V came to 4 bases and at J to 9 bases, leaving 9 bases not matched to a gene. From germline, CDR1 is LGHDT and CDR2 YNNKEL (reference sequence). CDR3 bases: TGTGCCAGCAGCCCGGGACAGGGGATCGGGATGCCCCAGCATTTT. Amino acids: CASSPGQGIGMPQHF.

The CDR3 loop reads CASRKLRTSGQETQYF. The DNA of the CDR3 is TGTGCCAGCAGGAAACTACGGACTAGCGGCCAAGAGACCCAGTACTTC. V and J are TRBV28 and TRBJ2-5; 10 bases are shared with TRBD2. The CDR3 contains 16 residues. The V segment lost 6 bases and the J segment 1 base; nucleotides outside the gene matches: 8. Germline lookup yields CDR1 MDHEN and CDR2 SYDVKM.

This chain connects TRBV3-1 (or the pseudogene TRBV3-2) to TRBJ2-3, with D possibly matching TRBD1 (6 bases). V was clipped by 5 bases and J by 0 bases, with 15 bases between them. Germline V lookup: CDR1 LGHDT, CDR2 YNNKEL (reference sequence). The CDR3 runs to 16 residues. The CDR3 coding sequence is TGTGCCAGCAGCTCCCGAACAGGGCCTAGCACAGATACGCAGTATTTT. This codes for CASSSRTGPSTDTQYF.

This clone was observed a single time. The rearrangement links TRBV4-1 to TRBJ2-7, with 7 positions matching TRBD1. The germline gives CDR1 MGHRA, CDR2 YSYEKL. There are 14 residues in the CDR3. V shed 1 base, J shed 3 bases, and the junction held 3 bases outside the gene matches. In DNA form, the CDR3 reads TGCGCCAGCAGCCAAGGGACAGGCGACTACGAGCAGTACTTC. It codes for CASSQGTGDYEQYF.

With respect to this clone: The junction departs from the called germline gene at one end, perhaps through a read error. The chain links TRBV30 to TRBJ1-5; D ambiguous. CDR3 length: 13 amino acids. The germline gives CDR1 GTSNPN, CDR2 SVGIG (reference sequence). The CDR3 DNA follows: TGTGCCTGGAGTGGAGGTAGCCATCAGCCCCAGCATTTT. As protein: CAWSGGSHQPQHF. Combining the CDR3 with reference TRBV30 and TRBJ1-5 gives the whole variable domain SQTIHQWPATLVQPVGSPLSLECTVEGTSNPNLYWYRQAAGRGLQLLFYSVGIGQISSEVPQNLSASRPQDRQFILSSKKLLLSDSGFYLCAWSGGSHQPQHFGDGTRLSIL.

V gene TRBV6-5 combines with J gene TRBJ2-4; D perhaps matches TRBD1 (5 bases). Trimming stripped 6 bases from V and 1 base from J, with 13 bases between. CDR1 and CDR2 from the germline V gene are MNHEY and SVGAGI. The CDR3 extends over 15 amino acids. The DNA of the CDR3 is TGTGCCAGCAGCAGGGCCCAATCGGCCAAAAACATTCAGTACTTC. It codes for CASSRAQSAKNIQYF.

The genes are TRBV29-1 and TRBJ1-2, with unresolved D. The CDR3 sequence is 14 residues long. The germline gives CDR1 SQVTM, CDR2 ANQGSEA. The V end lost 4 bases, the J end lost 4 bases, and 16 bases lay between the germline ends. CDR3 sequence: CSVVMGWGGYGYTF. The DNA for the CDR3 is TGCAGCGTTGTCATGGGATGGGGAGGCTATGGCTACACCTTC.

The chain couples TRBV15 to TRBJ1-5; D gene unclear. Germline V gives CDR1 LNHNV, CDR2 YYDKDF (reference sequence). V was pared by 5 bases and J by 4 bases, with 15 bases between. The CDR3 totals 15 residues. Here the CDR3 DNA reads TGTGCCACCAGCTCCGGGATAACTACTAATCAGCCCCAGCATTTT. It is translated as CATSSGITTNQPQHF.

J is TRBJ2-3 and V is TRBV5-1; tentatively, D is TRBD2 (7 bases). The CDR3 has 16 residues. Trimming cost V 0 bases and J 4 bases, with 15 bases left between them. Per the germline V gene, CDR1 is SGHRS and CDR2 is YFSETQ. The CDR3 region has the DNA TGCGCCAGCAGCTTGGATCCCAGGGGAGGGGCAGATACGCAGTATTTT. It yields the protein CASSLDPRGGADTQYF.

In its sample, this clone was seen a few times. The gene calls are TRBV2 and TRBJ1-5; D remains ambiguous. The CDR3 has 13 residues. CDR1 and CDR2 (germline): SNHLY, FYNNEI. Trimming removed 3 bases from V and 4 bases from J, with 7 bases in between. The CDR3 sequence: CASSDGENQPQHF. The CDR3 nucleotides are TGTGCCAGCAGTGACGGGGAGAATCAGCCCCAGCATTTT. Filled out from reference TRBV2 and TRBJ1-5, the complete variable domain reads EPEVTQTPSHQVTQMGQEVILRCVPISNHLYFYWYRQILGQKVEFLVSFYNNEISEKSEIFDDQFSVERPDGSNFTLKIRSTKLEDSAMYFCASSDGENQPQHFGDGTRLSIL.

This clone has only one observation. J is TRBJ2-7 and V is TRBV7-9; TRBD2 aligns across 10 bases. Unmatched junction bases numbered 5, after V lost 4 bases and J lost 2 bases. CDR1 is SEHNR, CDR2 FQNEAQ, per germline (reference sequence). This CDR3 region has 15 residues. CDR3 DNA: TGTGCCAGCAGCTCCGGGACTAGCGCTACCTACGAGCAGTACTTC. It is translated as CASSSGTSATYEQYF.

The chain carries TRBV10-3 and TRBJ2-1, with TRBD2 as a possible D gene (6 bases). The CDR3 runs 16 residues. Per germline, CDR1 ENHRY and CDR2 SYGVKD. Trimming took off 6 bases at V and 3 bases at J, with 18 bases between the two ends. The CDR3 bases are TGTGCCATCAGCCCAGAACCGGTGGGGGGCTACAATGAGCAGTTCTTC. It yields the protein CAISPEPVGGYNEQFF.

The chain combines TRBV2 with TRBJ2-6; 8 bases line up with TRBD1. The CDR3 length is 15 residues. V shed 8 bases, J shed 0 bases, and the junction held 3 bases outside the gene matches. The germline V gene has CDR1 SNHLY and CDR2 FYNNEI. The CDR3: CASGQGNSGANVLTF. CDR3 in DNA: TGTGCCAGCGGACAGGGCAACTCTGGGGCCAACGTCCTGACTTTC.

The gene calls are TRBV28 and TRBJ1-5; 9 positions agree with TRBD1. The CDR3 spans 17 residues. Trimming cost V 6 bases and J 3 bases; bases outside gene matches: 12. CDR1 and CDR2 from the germline V gene are MDHEN and SYDVKM. The CDR3 reads CASSRPGQGIPNQPQHF. For the CDR3, the DNA is TGTGCCAGCAGCCGACCGGGACAGGGTATCCCCAATCAGCCCCAGCATTTT. Based on the CDR3 plus reference TRBV28 and TRBJ1-5, the full variable domain is DVKVTQSSRYLVKRTGEKVFLECVQDMDHENMFWYRQDPGLGLRLIYFSYDVKMKEKGDIPEGYSVSREKKERFSLILESASTNQTSMYLCASSRPGQGIPNQPQHFGDGTRLSIL.

The V and J genes are TRBV2 and TRBJ1-5, with D unclear. The V gene lost 3 bases and the J gene lost 4 bases, with 10 bases spanning the gap. Germline lookup yields CDR1 SNHLY and CDR2 FYNNEI. The CDR3 is 14 residues long. CDR3 residues: CASSEANRNQPQHF. Written as DNA, the CDR3 is TGTGCCAGCAGTGAGGCAAACAGAAATCAGCCCCAGCATTTT.

The chain uses TRBV5-4 and TRBJ2-2; D not resolved. The germline V gene has CDR1 SGHNT and CDR2 YYREEE (reference sequence). V was trimmed by 0 bases and J by 1 base, leaving 10 bases between them. The length of the CDR3 is 16 residues. The CDR3 reads CASSLAYHGNTGELFF. The DNA of the CDR3 is TGTGCCAGCAGCTTGGCCTATCACGGGAACACCGGGGAGCTGTTTTTT.

This clone was detected only a few times. One end of the junction is discordant with germline, which a read error may explain. The chain couples TRBV7-7 to TRBJ2-2; D is ambiguous. CDR3 length: 14 amino acids. The germline V gene has CDR1 SSHAT and CDR2 FNYEAQ (reference sequence). The CDR3 nucleotides read TGTGCTAGCAGCTTAAACAGGAACACCGGGGAGCTGTTTTTT. Encoded protein: CASSLNRNTGELFF.

The chain is built from TRBV3-1 (or the pseudogene TRBV3-2) and TRBJ2-1, with D tentatively TRBD1 (6 bases). The V end was cut by 1 base, the J end by 12 bases, with 13 bases between. The CDR3 loop spans 13 amino acids. Germline V gives CDR1 LGHDT, CDR2 YNNKEL (reference sequence). The CDR3 reads CASSQGLRGMQFF. CDR3 sequence (DNA): TGTGCCAGCAGCCAAGGACTAAGGGGGATGCAGTTCTTC.

V and J are TRBV12-3 or TRBV12-4 and TRBJ2-7; 8 nucleotides match TRBD1. This CDR3 comprises 13 residues. V shed 1 base and J 12 bases; nucleotides not matched to a gene: 8. The CDR3 nucleotides read TGTGCCAGCAGTTTAGGGGACAGGCAGATGGGGTACTTC. The encoded protein is CASSLGDRQMGYF.

The chain links TRBV5-1 to TRBJ2-2; D perhaps matches TRBD1 (6 bases). Looked up from germline, CDR1 is SGHRS and CDR2 is YFSETQ. This CDR3 spans 17 amino acids. Between the trimmed V and J ends, which lost 0 bases and 5 bases, there was a span of 17 bases. This CDR3 reads CASSLEKYGQGTGELFF. The DNA of the CDR3 is TGCGCCAGCAGCTTGGAAAAGTATGGGCAGGGGACCGGGGAGCTGTTTTTT.

This chain joins TRBV5-1 and TRBJ2-2; D is possibly TRBD1 (6 bases). This CDR3 comprises 16 residues. The germline V and J ends were trimmed by 0 bases and 4 bases, with 13 bases remaining between them. The V gene's germline CDR1 is SGHRS and CDR2 YFSETQ. CDR3 residues: CASSLEARGGTGELFF. CDR3 in DNA: TGCGCCAGCAGCTTGGAAGCCAGGGGCGGCACCGGGGAGCTGTTTTTT. The full variable domain, in which reference TRBV5-1 and TRBJ2-2 provide the parts outside the CDR3, is KAGVTQTPRYLIKTRGQQVTLSCSPISGHRSVSWYQQTPGQGLQFLFEYFSETQRNKGNFPGRFSGRQFSNSRSEMNVSTLELGDSALYLCASSLEARGGTGELFFGEGSRLTVL.

The chain links TRBV29-1 to TRBJ1-2, with 10 bases identical to TRBD1. Germline lookup yields CDR1 SQVTM and CDR2 ANQGSEA. The CDR3 has 15 amino acids. V shed 4 bases, J shed 4 bases, and the junction held 9 bases outside the gene matches. This CDR3 reads CSVGTGGGGGYGYTF. The CDR3 DNA follows: TGCAGCGTTGGGACAGGGGGAGGCGGGGGCTATGGCTACACCTTC.